These T cell receptor beta chains were read from a single sample in a study of blood T cells in healthy people across ages. Each CDR3 protein is one row after TCRdb ran MiXCR on the 5' RACE reads. The sample has about 1.7 million distinct CDR3 sequences; roughly 27% are singletons. Material for sequencing was blood. All receptors derive from a woman younger than 45 in good health. CDR3s include the opening cysteine and the closing phenylalanine or tryptophan. A D gene is named only where the DNA matches it firmly. For some rows the clone size is stated as once, few or many, or as a class when expanded; others skip it.

- 13 TRBJ1-2 many TRBV27 CASSLWGNYGYTF TGTGCCAGCAGTTTATGGGGGAACTATGGCTACACCTTC
TRBD2 21 TRBJ2-3 few TRBV6-5 CASSYSKFGFSGGEYTDTQYF TGTGCCAGCAGTTACTCGAAATTCGGGTTCAGCGGGGGGGAATACACAGATACGCAGTATTTT
TRBD2 17 TRBJ2-3 few TRBV5-1 CASSQPGLGTSTDTQYF TGCGCCAGCAGCCAGCCGGGACTAGGCACTAGCACAGATACGCAGTATTTT
- 16 TRBJ1-2 - TRBV30 CAWISSRVISNYGYTF TGTGCCTGGATCTCGTCTCGGGTGATCTCTAACTATGGCTACACCTTC
- 13 TRBJ1-5 - TRBV3-1 CVSAAGGNQPQHF TGTGTCAGCGCTGCCGGGGGGAATCAGCCCCAGCATTTT
- 15 TRBJ1-2 - TRBV20-1 CSAPSGPTAGYGYTF TGCAGTGCCCCATCGGGACCAACGGCGGGCTATGGCTACACCTTC
TRBD2 15 TRBJ2-1 - TRBV19 CASSAGTTRVNEQFF TGTGCCAGTAGTGCCGGGACTACCCGCGTTAATGAGCAGTTCTTC
TRBD1 15 TRBJ2-3 few TRBV10-3 CAISEGTGATDTQYF TGTGCCATCAGTGAAGGGACAGGGGCCACAGATACGCAGTATTTT
- 14 TRBJ1-1 - TRBV15 CATSRAQGRTEAFF TGTGCCACCAGCAGAGCCCAGGGGAGGACTGAAGCTTTCTTT
- 14 TRBJ2-5 many TRBV5-6 CASSSYRDVETQYF TGTGCCAGCAGCTCCTACAGGGATGTGGAGACCCAGTACTTC
- 15 TRBJ2-6 - TRBV6-6 CASRLQGNGANVLTF TGTGCCAGCAGGCTTCAGGGGAACGGGGCCAACGTCCTGACTTTC
TRBD1 16 TRBJ2-5 - TRBV2 CASRADRDRVRETQYF TGTGCCAGCAGGGCCGACCGGGACAGGGTGCGAGAGACCCAGTACTTC
TRBD1 21 TRBJ2-7 - TRBV28 CASSPPRIHPGGTGVGYEQYF TGTGCCAGCAGTCCTCCCCGAATTCACCCCGGCGGGACAGGGGTGGGTTACGAGCAGTACTTC
- 16 TRBJ1-4 few TRBV7-9 CASSLALRGTNEKLFF TGTGCCAGCAGCTTAGCGCTCCGGGGAACTAATGAAAAACTGTTTTTT
- 14 TRBJ1-2 - TRBV29-1 CSVEWGGPLYGYTF TGCAGCGTTGAATGGGGCGGGCCGCTCTATGGCTACACCTTC
TRBD2 17 TRBJ2-1 - TRBV7-6 CASSADQGLAGANEQFF TGTGCCAGCAGCGCAGACCAGGGACTAGCGGGGGCAAATGAGCAGTTCTTC
TRBD2 16 TRBJ2-7 many TRBV5-1 CASSLRGLASSYEQYF TGCGCCAGCAGCTTGAGGGGACTAGCGAGCTCCTACGAGCAGTACTTC
TRBD1 12 TRBJ2-5 many TRBV2 CASKPDRGEQYF TGTGCCAGCAAACCCGACAGGGGGGAGCAGTACTTC
- 16 TRBJ2-4 many TRBV11-2 CASSLLQASAKNIQYF TGTGCCAGCAGCTTATTGCAGGCCTCAGCCAAAAACATTCAGTACTTC
TRBD2 17 TRBJ2-3 - TRBV5-1 CASSRGLAGGSTDTQYF TGCGCCAGCAGCCGCGGACTAGCGGGGGGTTCGACAGATACGCAGTATTTT
TRBD2 14 TRBJ2-3 many TRBV7-2 CASSLSGVTDTQYF TGTGCCAGCAGCTTGAGCGGGGTCACAGATACGCAGTATTTT
TRBD1 15 TRBJ2-1 - TRBV15 CATSRDGFDSRQGFF TGCGCCACCAGCAGAGACGGGTTTGATTCTAGACAGGGGTTCTTC
- 14 TRBJ2-5 - TRBV29-1 CSVAPGRQQETQYF TGCAGCGTTGCCCCCGGCAGGCAACAAGAGACCCAGTACTTC
- 15 TRBJ2-1 - TRBV28 CASSLPGWVANEQFF TGTGCCAGCAGCCTCCCGGGGTGGGTTGCAAATGAGCAGTTCTTC
- 14 TRBJ2-7 - TRBV9 CASSADGASYEQYF TGTGCCAGCAGCGCCGACGGGGCCTCCTACGAGCAGTACTTC
- 14 TRBJ2-5 many TRBV10-3 CAIREAGKQETQYF TGTGCCATCAGAGAAGCCGGGAAGCAAGAGACCCAGTACTTC
TRBD2 17 TRBJ2-1 - TRBV3-1 CASSPPLVAGHQETQFF TGTGCCAGCAGTCCCCCATTAGTAGCGGGACACCAAGAGACCCAGTTCTTC
TRBD2 17 TRBJ2-1 many TRBV5-1 CASSLFQRESSYNEQFF TGCGCCAGCAGCTTGTTTCAGCGGGAGAGCTCCTACAATGAGCAGTTCTTC
- 15 TRBJ2-5 many TRBV7-2 CASSPTGRVGKTQYF TGTGCCAGCAGCCCCACCGGCAGGGTGGGAAAGACCCAGTACTTC
- 14 TRBJ2-7 - TRBV10-3 CAIRGGRTTNEQYF TGTGCCATCAGGGGGGGAAGAACTACTAACGAGCAGTACTTC
- 13 TRBJ1-2 once TRBV5-1 CASSLAREDGCTF TGCGCCAGCAGCTTAGCGAGGGAGGATGGCTGCACCTTC
- 17 TRBJ2-6 many TRBV9 CASSVDSGRSGANVLTF TGTGCCAGCAGCGTAGACTCCGGGCGGTCTGGGGCCAACGTCCTGACTTTC
- 16 TRBJ2-2 - TRBV20-1 CSARDMSASVGGELFF TGCAGTGCTAGAGATATGTCGGCTAGCGTGGGCGGGGAGCTGTTTTTT
TRBD2 15 TRBJ2-1 few TRBV10-1 CASSGLAGVGDEQFF TGCGCCAGCAGTGGACTAGCGGGAGTTGGTGATGAGCAGTTCTTC
TRBD1 15 TRBJ2-7 - TRBV2 CASSALGTGASEQYF TGTGCCAGCAGTGCCCTCGGGACAGGGGCGTCCGAGCAGTACTTC
TRBD2 17 TRBJ2-3 many TRBV5-1 CASSLAPRTSGARSQYF TGCGCCAGCAGCTTGGCCCCTCGGACTAGCGGGGCACGGTCGCAGTATTTT
TRBD1 14 TRBJ1-2 few TRBV3-1 CASSQEMAGGGYTF TGTGCCAGCAGCCAAGAAATGGCAGGGGGTGGCTACACCTTC
- 16 TRBJ2-7 few TRBV6-1 CASSEPPGQASYEQYF TGTGCCAGCAGTGAGCCTCCGGGACAAGCATCCTACGAGCAGTACTTC
TRBD1 15 TRBJ1-2 few TRBV2 CASSGGGQGDYGYTF TGTGCCAGCAGTGGGGGCGGACAGGGCGACTATGGCTACACCTTC
- 12 TRBJ1-1 few TRBV18 CASSIRSTEAFF TGTGCCAGCTCAATTCGGAGCACTGAAGCTTTCTTT
- 14 TRBJ2-1 - TRBV5-1 CASPSGYSYNEQFF TGCGCCAGCCCGAGCGGCTACTCCTACAATGAGCAGTTCTTC
- 14 TRBJ1-6 - TRBV7-9 CASRTPGEDSPLHF TGTGCCAGCAGAACACCAGGGGAAGATTCACCCCTCCACTTT
- 13 TRBJ2-7 - TRBV27 CASSPFSDYEQYF TGTGCCAGCAGTCCTTTCTCGGACTACGAGCAGTACTTC
- 13 TRBJ1-5 many TRBV27 CASSDGYNQPQHF TGTGCCAGCAGCGACGGTTACAATCAGCCCCAGCATTTT
TRBD1 13 TRBJ2-4 many TRBV6-5 CASRGTAKNIQYF TGTGCCAGCAGAGGGACAGCTAAAAACATTCAGTACTTC
- 15 TRBJ1-2 few TRBV28 CASSRGAAGNYGYTF TGTGCCAGCAGCCGAGGGGCGGCCGGGAACTATGGCTACACCTTC
TRBD1 16 TRBJ2-1 - TRBV18 CASSPRAGTGYNEQFF TGTGCCAGCTCACCACGGGCTGGGACAGGGTACAATGAGCAGTTCTTC
TRBD2 18 TRBJ2-1 - TRBV12-3/TRBV12-4 CASSRLAGGRNIYNEQFF TGTGCCAGCAGTCGACTAGCGGGGGGCCGAAATATCTACAATGAGCAGTTCTTC
TRBD2 19 TRBJ2-1 few TRBV6-2/TRBV6-3 CASSYQTSGGALSDNEQFF TGTGCTAGCAGTTACCAGACTAGCGGGGGGGCCCTCTCAGACAATGAGCAGTTCTTC
- 13 TRBJ1-4 few TRBV20-1 CSASLGRNEKLFF TGCAGTGCCAGTTTGGGGCGAAATGAAAAACTGTTTTTT